The source of this T cell receptor (beta chain) is a study of cytotoxic CD8 clonotypes in ibrutinib-treated CLL. For the study at large: With a range of 6 to 36, the median treatment time before response samples were taken was over 9 months. The study, taken as a whole, reports: Clonality rose at ibrutinib response and fell back toward baseline at progression. Public clonotypes, an uncommon group, contracted or remained stable on treatment. Clonality was higher at baseline than in age-matched healthy donors and tracked circulating CD8+ T-cell counts.

V was cut by 4 bases and J by 5 bases, with 15 bases left in between. The CDR3 runs 14 residues. Germline CDR1 is SGHRS and CDR2 is YFSETQ. The table came from immunoSEQ multiplex PCR; TCRdb's copy has only in-frame clones and leaves some out. The sample shows 150,000 to 200,000 clones, roughly 86% of them seen only once. Notes on this clone: Its antigen is still unknown.

V is TRBV5-1 and J is TRBJ2-5, with D uncertain. The origin of this receptor is a human donor with chronic lymphocytic leukemia. The sample in question was PBMCs, obtained after 12 months of ibrutinib treatment. CDR3 nucleotide sequence: TGCGCCAGCAGCGTATTAACAGATCCGGAGACCCAGTACTTC. It yields the protein CASSVLTDPETQYF.